This T cell receptor beta chain is drawn from a study of T cells after somatic rescue of genetic block. This clone was seen a few times. Deletions cut 3 bases from V and 4 bases from J, with 15 bases between. The CDR3 sequence is 16 residues long. The V gene's germline CDR1 is MNHNS and CDR2 SASEGT. Clones were sequenced by immunoSEQ multiplex PCR, and TCRdb holds only the in-frame ones, with some missing. Of over 9,500 clones listed, around 72% are singletons. Sequencing input: peripheral blood mononuclear cells (PBMCs). The receptor comes from a boy aged 10-17 years. The J gene is TRBJ2-2, the V gene TRBV6-1; possibly TRBD1 for D (6 bases). CDR3 DNA: TGTGCCAGCAGTGATTTTGGCAGGGGTACCACCGGGGAGCTGTTTTTT. Translation gives CASSDFGRGTTGELFF.